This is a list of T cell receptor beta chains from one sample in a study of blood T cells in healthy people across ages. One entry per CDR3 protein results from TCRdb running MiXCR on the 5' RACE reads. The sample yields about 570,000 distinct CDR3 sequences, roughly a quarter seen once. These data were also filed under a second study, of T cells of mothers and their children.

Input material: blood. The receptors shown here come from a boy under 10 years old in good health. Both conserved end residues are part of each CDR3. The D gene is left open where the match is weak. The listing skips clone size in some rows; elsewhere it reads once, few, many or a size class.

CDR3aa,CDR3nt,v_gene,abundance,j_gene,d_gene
CASSLVWDSKVGQFF,TGTGCCAGCAGCTTAGTTTGGGACTCGAAGGTGGGGCAGTTCTTC,TRBV7-8,few,TRBJ2-1,NA
CASSYGDRSAGELFF,TGTGCCAGCAGTTACGGCGACCGGTCGGCCGGGGAGCTGTTTTTT,TRBV12-3/TRBV12-4,NA,TRBJ2-2,NA
CASSPAVRADNYGYTF,TGCGCCAGCAGCCCTGCGGTCAGGGCGGACAACTATGGCTACACCTTC,TRBV4-3,NA,TRBJ1-2,NA
CASSPRQVGKLFF,TGTGCCAGCAGTCCACGACAGGTCGGAAAACTGTTTTTT,TRBV12-3/TRBV12-4,NA,TRBJ1-4,NA
CASSLTMTDQHF,TGTGCCAGCAGCTTAACTATGACGGACCAGCATTTT,TRBV12-3/TRBV12-4,many,TRBJ1-5,NA
CASSSGGKTQYF,TGTGCCAGCAGCTCCGGGGGAAAGACCCAGTACTTC,TRBV7-2,NA,TRBJ2-5,NA
CASSNRQREQFF,TGTGCCAGCAGCAACCGCCAGCGCGAGCAGTTCTTC,TRBV7-8,NA,TRBJ2-1,NA
CASSPWASGGNEQFF,TGTGCCAGCAGCCCTTGGGCTAGCGGAGGGAATGAGCAGTTCTTC,TRBV9,few,TRBJ2-1,TRBD2
CSVEDHFSDTDTQYF,TGCAGCGTTGAAGATCATTTTAGCGACACAGATACGCAGTATTTT,TRBV29-1,few,TRBJ2-3,NA
CASSPRTEDGYTF,TGTGCCAGCTCACCAAGGACCGAGGATGGCTACACCTTC,TRBV18,few,TRBJ1-2,NA
CSARAAVTMNTEAFF,TGCAGTGCTAGAGCGGCCGTGACAATGAACACTGAAGCTTTCTTT,TRBV20-1,few,TRBJ1-1,NA
CASSLEASGGSYNEQFF,TGCGCCAGCAGCTTGGAGGCTAGCGGGGGTTCCTACAATGAGCAGTTCTTC,TRBV5-1,NA,TRBJ2-1,TRBD2
CASSQGDSTQYF,TGTGCCAGCAGCCAAGGAGACTCGACCCAGTACTTC,TRBV3-1,NA,TRBJ2-5,NA
CASSFQARVATNEKLFF,TGTGCCAGCAGTTTCCAGGCTAGAGTTGCAACTAATGAAAAACTGTTTTTT,TRBV9,NA,TRBJ1-4,NA
CATSREKDRVIMNTEAFF,TGTGCCACCAGCAGAGAAAAGGACAGGGTGATAATGAACACTGAAGCTTTCTTT,TRBV15,NA,TRBJ1-1,TRBD1
CSARSTEAFF,TGCAGTGCAAGGAGCACTGAAGCTTTCTTT,TRBV20-1,many,TRBJ1-1,NA
CASSQVPAKGETQYF,TGTGCCAGCAGCCAAGTTCCCGCCAAGGGAGAGACCCAGTACTTC,TRBV3-1,few,TRBJ2-5,NA
CASSSGLIAKNIQYF,TGTGCCAGCAGCTCCGGACTCATAGCCAAAAACATTCAGTACTTC,TRBV7-2,few,TRBJ2-4,NA
CSAAGTEVMNTEAFF,TGCAGCGCCGCCGGGACAGAAGTTATGAACACTGAAGCTTTCTTT,TRBV29-1,NA,TRBJ1-1,TRBD1
CASSQDLSLPEAFF,TGTGCCAGCAGCCAAGATCTTAGTTTACCTGAAGCTTTCTTT,TRBV3-1,few,TRBJ1-1,NA
CSARGEVPLGYTF,TGCAGTGCTAGAGGGGAAGTGCCTCTTGGCTACACCTTC,TRBV20-1,NA,TRBJ1-2,NA
CASSLIAGGRSFTGELFF,TGTGCCAGCAGCTTAATCGCAGGGGGGAGAAGTTTCACCGGGGAGCTGTTTTTT,TRBV7-2,few,TRBJ2-2,NA
CASSSVGAGTGELFF,TGTGCCAGCAGCTCAGTGGGGGCTGGCACCGGGGAGCTGTTTTTT,TRBV7-2,NA,TRBJ2-2,NA
CASSLSGTGAYGYTF,TGTGCCAGCAGCTTGTCGGGGACAGGGGCGTATGGCTACACCTTC,TRBV5-5,NA,TRBJ1-2,TRBD1
CASSQGTSGPYEQYF,TGCGCCAGCAGCCAAGGGACTAGCGGACCTTACGAGCAGTACTTC,TRBV4-3,NA,TRBJ2-7,TRBD2
CASTDPGVSYNEQFF,TGTGCCAGCACCGATCCGGGAGTCTCCTACAATGAGCAGTTCTTC,TRBV12-3/TRBV12-4,once,TRBJ2-1,NA
CASGLVLRGSSGNTIYF,TGTGCTAGTGGTTTGGTACTAAGGGGTAGCTCTGGAAACACCATATATTTT,TRBV12-5,few,TRBJ1-3,NA
CSVRTHGRGEETQYF,TGCAGTGTCAGGACCCACGGCAGGGGAGAAGAGACCCAGTACTTC,TRBV20-1,few,TRBJ2-5,NA
CASSPNLPGTGNYGYTF,TGTGCCAGCAGTCCCAACCTACCCGGGACAGGGAACTATGGCTACACCTTC,TRBV27,few,TRBJ1-2,TRBD1
CASSSYPGGPNAEAFF,TGTGCCAGCAGTTCTTATCCGGGAGGCCCGAACGCTGAAGCTTTCTTT,TRBV27,NA,TRBJ1-1,NA
CASSFYPDPTSGANVLTF,TGTGCCAGCAGTTTCTACCCAGATCCTACCTCTGGGGCCAACGTCCTGACTTTC,TRBV27,few,TRBJ2-6,NA
CASSPQTSGRAFRGYF,TGTGCCAGCAGTCCCCAGACTAGCGGGAGGGCTTTCAGGGGGTACTTC,TRBV27,once,TRBJ2-4,TRBD2
CASSQRTGDEQYF,TGCGCCAGCAGCCAACGGACGGGTGACGAGCAGTACTTC,TRBV4-3,few,TRBJ2-7,NA
CASSSTGGAYEQYF,TGTGCCAGCAGTTCGACAGGGGGCGCCTACGAGCAGTACTTC,TRBV27,NA,TRBJ2-7,TRBD1
CATSDGSTDTQYF,TGTGCCACCAGTGACGGTAGCACAGATACGCAGTATTTT,TRBV15,many,TRBJ2-3,NA
CASSEAPDNEQFF,TGTGCCAGCAGTGAAGCGCCGGACAATGAGCAGTTCTTC,TRBV2,NA,TRBJ2-1,NA
CSAREDTDTQYF,TGCAGTGCTAGGGAAGACACAGATACGCAGTATTTT,TRBV20-1,NA,TRBJ2-3,NA
CASSYSPDRDYGYTF,TGTGCCAGCAGTTACTCCCCGGACAGGGACTATGGCTACACCTTC,TRBV6-5,NA,TRBJ1-2,TRBD1
CASSLPGTSGSSYREQFF,TGTGCCAGCAGTTTACCAGGGACTAGCGGGAGCTCGTATAGGGAGCAGTTCTTC,TRBV12-3/TRBV12-4,once,TRBJ2-1,TRBD2
CSATRRGRPVDEQFF,TGCAGTGCTACCCGAAGGGGGCGACCGGTTGATGAGCAGTTCTTC,TRBV20-1,NA,TRBJ2-1,TRBD1
CASSSGTRHSDEQFF,TGTGCCAGCAGCTCCGGGACTAGGCATTCGGATGAGCAGTTCTTC,TRBV7-9,NA,TRBJ2-1,TRBD2
CASSLDLTSGIGETQYF,TGTGCCAGCAGCTTAGATCTTACTAGCGGCATAGGAGAGACCCAGTACTTC,TRBV7-8,NA,TRBJ2-5,TRBD2
CASSYLGQGLGNEQFF,TGTGCCAGCAGTTATTTGGGTCAGGGTCTGGGCAATGAGCAGTTCTTC,TRBV6-5,few,TRBJ2-1,NA
CASSPGQGGEQYF,TGTGCCAGCAGCCCCGGACAGGGGGGAGAGCAGTACTTC,TRBV7-2,NA,TRBJ2-7,TRBD1
CASTPPGLAVTGELFF,TGTGCCAGCACCCCTCCGGGACTAGCGGTGACCGGGGAGCTGTTTTTT,TRBV6-6,few,TRBJ2-2,TRBD2
CSGNSGRGPNEQFF,TGCAGTGGAAACAGCGGGAGGGGCCCCAATGAGCAGTTCTTC,TRBV20-1,NA,TRBJ2-1,TRBD2
CASSGDSGGYEQYF,TGTGCCAGTAGTGGGGACAGCGGAGGTTACGAGCAGTACTTC,TRBV19,NA,TRBJ2-7,TRBD1
CASSLGRTGHNYGYTF,TGCGCCAGCAGCTTGGGTCGGACAGGACATAACTATGGCTACACCTTC,TRBV5-1,NA,TRBJ1-2,TRBD1
CATGQVRDEQYF,TGTGCCACCGGACAGGTGCGGGACGAGCAGTACTTC,TRBV10-3,NA,TRBJ2-7,TRBD1
CSAKLGSEQFF,TGCAGTGCTAAACTAGGGAGTGAGCAGTTCTTC,TRBV20-1,few,TRBJ2-1,NA
CASSLLLVGLSAFF,TGTGCCAGCAGCTTATTGCTTGTGGGCCTGTCAGCTTTCTTT,TRBV7-9,few,TRBJ1-1,NA
CASSRQGAMGNEQFF,TGTGCCAGCAGCCGACAGGGGGCGATGGGCAATGAGCAGTTCTTC,TRBV6-6,NA,TRBJ2-1,TRBD1
CATPLGCGNNEQFF,TGTGCCACCCCCCTAGGTTGCGGGAACAATGAGCAGTTCTTC,TRBV24-1,few,TRBJ2-1,NA